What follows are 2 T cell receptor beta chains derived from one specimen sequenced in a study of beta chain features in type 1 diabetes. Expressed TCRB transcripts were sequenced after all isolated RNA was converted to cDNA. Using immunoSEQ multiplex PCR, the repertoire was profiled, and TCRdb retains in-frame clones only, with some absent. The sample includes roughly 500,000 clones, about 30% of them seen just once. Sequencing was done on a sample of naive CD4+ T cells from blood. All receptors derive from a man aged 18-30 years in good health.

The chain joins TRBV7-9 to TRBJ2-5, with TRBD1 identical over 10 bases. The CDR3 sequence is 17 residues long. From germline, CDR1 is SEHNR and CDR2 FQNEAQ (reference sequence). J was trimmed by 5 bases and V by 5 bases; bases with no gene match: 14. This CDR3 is CASSGGQGSPPTETQYF. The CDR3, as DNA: TGTGCCAGCAGCGGGGGACAGGGGTCCCCTCCCACGGAGACCCAGTACTTC.

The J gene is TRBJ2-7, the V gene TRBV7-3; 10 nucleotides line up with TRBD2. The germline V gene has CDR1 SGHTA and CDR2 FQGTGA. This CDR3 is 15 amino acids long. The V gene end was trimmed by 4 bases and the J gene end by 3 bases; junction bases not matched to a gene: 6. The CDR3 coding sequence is TGTGCCAGCAGCTCATCTAGCGGGGGCAGCTACGAGCAGTACTTC. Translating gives CASSSSSGGSYEQYF.